This T cell receptor beta chain was retrieved from a study of T cell changes during pregnancy in multiple sclerosis. Clones were read by immunoSEQ multiplex PCR, and TCRdb kept only the in-frame ones, dropping some. The sample consists of 50,000 or so clones, almost 95% of them appearing once. This CDR3 comprises 12 residues. The rearrangement joins TRBV12-2 to TRBJ2-1; the table's D call, TRBD2, was not checked against the DNA. TRBV12-2 is an annotated pseudogene. This sequence originates from a female donor with multiple sclerosis, enrolled in a pregnancy study. The starting material was CD4+ T cells from peripheral blood mononuclear cells, obtained in the third trimester of pregnancy. In DNA form, the CDR3 reads TGTGCAAGTCGCTTAGCCTATAATGAGCAGTTCTTC. Residues: CASRLAYNEQFF.